This note documents a single T cell receptor beta chain sequence. The data originate from a study of T cell changes during pregnancy in multiple sclerosis. Using immunoSEQ multiplex PCR, the repertoire was profiled, and TCRdb retains in-frame clones only, with some absent. The table shows under 75,000 clones, with about 89% occurring only once. With 5 bases removed from V and 0 bases from J, the gap between germline ends came to 14 bases. The CDR3 spans 15 residues. The germline V gene has CDR1 SGHTA and CDR2 FQGNSA. The TCR comes from a female donor in good health, enrolled as a control in a pregnancy study. The sample consisted of CD4+ T cells from peripheral blood mononuclear cells, taken after pregnancy. The chain employs TRBV7-2 and TRBJ2-7, with D perhaps matching TRBD1 (5 bases). The CDR3 DNA reads TGTGCCAGCAGCCAAGGGGCAATTCCCTCCTACGAGCAGTACTTC. Its protein is CASSQGAIPSYEQYF.